The text below deals with one T cell receptor (beta chain). This sample is drawn from a study of blood T cell repertoires in COVID-19. The method was immunoSEQ multiplex PCR; TCRdb's version includes in-frame clones alone and lacks a portion of them. The sample includes about 200,000 clones, 65% to 90% of them seen just once. V was cut by 3 bases and J by 0 bases, with 4 bases left in between. CDR1 and CDR2 (germline): SGHDT, YYEEEE. This CDR3 contains 13 residues. Sequenced: peripheral blood. The clonotype comes from a woman in her sixties or seventies with COVID-19, enrolled during active disease. The rearrangement uses TRBV5-6 and TRBJ1-5; no firm D call. DNA of the CDR3: TGTGCCAGCAGCTACAATAGCAATCAGCCCCAGCATTTT. It translates to CASSYNSNQPQHF.